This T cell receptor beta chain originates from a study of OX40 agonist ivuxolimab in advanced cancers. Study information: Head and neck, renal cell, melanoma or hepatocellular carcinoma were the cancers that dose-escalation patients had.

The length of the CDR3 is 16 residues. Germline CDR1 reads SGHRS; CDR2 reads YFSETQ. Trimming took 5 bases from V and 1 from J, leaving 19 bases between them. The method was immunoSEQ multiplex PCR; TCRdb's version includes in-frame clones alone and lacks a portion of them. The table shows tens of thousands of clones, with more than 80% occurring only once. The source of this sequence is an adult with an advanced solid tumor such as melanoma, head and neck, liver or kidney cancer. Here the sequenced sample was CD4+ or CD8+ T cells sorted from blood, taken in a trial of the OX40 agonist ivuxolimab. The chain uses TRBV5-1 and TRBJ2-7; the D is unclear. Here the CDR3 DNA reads TGCGCCAGCAGTGTTGTAGTACGTCAGATGTCCTACGAGCAGTACTTC. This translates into CASSVVVRQMSYEQYF. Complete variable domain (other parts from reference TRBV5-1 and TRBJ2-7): KAGVTQTPRYLIKTRGQQVTLSCSPISGHRSVSWYQQTPGQGLQFLFEYFSETQRNKGNFPGRFSGRQFSNSRSEMNVSTLELGDSALYLCASSVVVRQMSYEQYFGPGTRLTVT.